One and the same sample provided the 30 T cell receptor beta chains below, sequenced in a study of T cell responses to AZD1222 COVID-19 vaccine. Sequencing used immunoSEQ multiplex PCR; TCRdb keeps in-frame clones, though not all of them. The data hold tens of thousands of clones, with around four fifths observed a single time. This material consisted of peripheral blood, taken on day 0 of AZD1222 vaccination. The receptors come from an adult in good health.

V usage is TRBV18 and J usage is TRBJ2-7; the D gene is possibly TRBD1 (6 bases). Trimming left V 0 bases short and J 4 bases short, with 16 bases between. Looked up from germline, CDR1 is KGHSH and CDR2 is LQKENI. CDR3 length: 16 amino acids. CDR3 nucleotides: TGTGCCAGCTCACCACCCCTGACAGGCCTCAATTACGAGCAGTACTTC. It translates to CASSPPLTGLNYEQYF.

The V call is TRBV27, the J call TRBJ1-1; 10 bases are a match to TRBD1. Germline V gene data show CDR1 as MNHEY and CDR2 as SMNVEV (reference sequence). The CDR3 is 15 residues long. Trimming cost V 0 bases and J 4 bases; bases outside gene matches: 2. Here the CDR3 reads CASSLSRTGGTEAFF. The CDR3 DNA is TGTGCCAGCAGTTTATCGAGGACAGGGGGCACTGAAGCTTTCTTT.

This clone has a single count. This rearrangement joins TRBV2 to TRBJ1-4; the D gene is possibly TRBD1 (5 bases). Germline lookup yields CDR1 SNHLY and CDR2 FYNNEI. V was clipped by 4 bases and J by 6 bases, with 12 bases between them. This CDR3 comprises 14 residues. This CDR3 is CASSGAGRDEKLFF. For the CDR3, the DNA is TGTGCCAGCAGTGGGGCAGGGAGGGATGAAAAACTGTTTTTT.

The chain carries TRBV27 and TRBJ2-1; D is undetermined. The CDR3 runs 16 residues. The V end lost 3 bases, the J end lost 0 bases, and 12 bases lay between the germline ends. Per the germline V gene, CDR1 is MNHEY and CDR2 is SMNVEV (reference sequence). CDR3 region: CASSFKAVGSYNEQFF. CDR3 DNA sequence: TGTGCCAGCAGTTTTAAGGCAGTGGGCTCCTACAATGAGCAGTTCTTC.

This clone was observed a single time. V is TRBV5-1 and J is TRBJ2-1; the match to TRBD1 covers 10 bases. The CDR3 is made up of 18 amino acids. V was clipped by 1 base and J by 0 bases; unmatched bases: 7. Germline assignment: CDR1 SGHRS and CDR2 YFSETQ. DNA for the CDR3: TGCGCCAGCAGCTTGCAGGACAGGGGGTCCGGCTCCTACAATGAGCAGTTCTTC. Translation gives CASSLQDRGSGSYNEQFF.

The rearrangement links TRBV19 to TRBJ1-1, with D possibly matching TRBD1 (6 bases). CDR3 length: 14 amino acids. Between the trimmed V and J ends, which lost 7 bases and 3 bases, there was a span of 15 bases. The germline V gene encodes CDR1 LNHDA and CDR2 SQIVND (reference sequence). The CDR3 nucleotides read TGTGCCAGTACCAAGTCGGGGGGCCACACTGAAGCTTTCTTT. As protein: CASTKSGGHTEAFF.

The V call is TRBV5-4, the J call TRBJ2-3; D gene ambiguous. Trimming left V 1 base short and J 7 bases short, with 16 bases between. The CDR3 totals 15 residues. Germline V gene sequence: CDR1 SGHNT, CDR2 YYREEE (reference sequence). CDR3 DNA sequence: TGTGCCAGCAGCTTGCCAGGCGGCCCCCCCAATACGCAGTATTTT. It is translated as CASSLPGGPPNTQYF.

This chain connects TRBV7-9 to TRBJ2-7; 10 bases match TRBD1. Germline CDR1 reads SEHNR; CDR2 reads FQNEAQ (reference sequence). The CDR3 contains 14 residues. The V segment lost 5 bases and the J segment 6 bases; nucleotides outside the gene matches: 7. CDR3 coding DNA: TGTGCCAGCAGCGCCGGGACAGGGGAGGGCGAGCAGTACTTC. It encodes CASSAGTGEGEQYF.

The chain links TRBV2 to TRBJ1-4; D gene unclear. CDR1 SNHLY and CDR2 FYNNEI come from the germline V gene. The V end lost 0 bases, the J end lost 8 bases, and 4 bases lay between the germline ends. CDR3 length: 12 amino acids. DNA for the CDR3: TGTGCCAGCAGTGAAGCGCGAGAAAAACTGTTTTTT. Its translation is CASSEAREKLFF.

V gene TRBV7-6 combines with J gene TRBJ2-6, with 7 bases identical to TRBD1. Per the germline V gene, CDR1 is SGHVS and CDR2 is FNYEAQ. V gave up 5 bases and J gave up 0 bases; unmatched junction bases: 7. The CDR3 covers 17 residues. The CDR3 loop reads CASSLRQGFSGANVLTF. DNA for the CDR3: TGTGCCAGCAGCCTGAGACAGGGCTTCTCTGGGGCCAACGTCCTGACTTTC.

The J gene is TRBJ2-3, the V gene TRBV5-4; D is possibly TRBD2 (5 bases). The CDR3 spans 14 residues. V was trimmed by 4 bases and J by 1 base, leaving 10 bases between them. Germline CDR1 SGHNT, CDR2 YYREEE (reference sequence). DNA for the CDR3: TGTGCCAGCAGCCTAGCATTGGGCACAGATACGCAGTATTTT. It specifies CASSLALGTDTQYF.

J is TRBJ1-2 and V is TRBV10-3, with D possibly TRBD1 on 6 matching bases. This CDR3 is 14 amino acids long. Looked up from germline, CDR1 is ENHRY and CDR2 is SYGVKD. Trimming left V 11 bases short and J 1 base short, with 17 bases between. The CDR3 loop reads CAGRQEINNYGYTF. The CDR3 DNA reads as TGTGCCGGTAGACAGGAGATCAATAACTATGGCTACACCTTC.

J is TRBJ2-2 and V is TRBV7-9; possible D gene TRBD2, 5 bases. Trimming cost V 7 bases and J 6 bases, with 12 bases left between them. The CDR3 is 13 amino acids. CDR1 is SEHNR, CDR2 FQNEAQ, per germline (reference sequence). CDR3 DNA: TGTGCCAGCACGGAGCCCGGGGCCGGGGAGCTGTTTTTT. Protein sequence: CASTEPGAGELFF.

This clone appeared a single time. This chain links TRBV13 with TRBJ1-3; D is perhaps TRBD1 (6 bases). Germline CDR1 reads PRHDT; CDR2 reads FYEKMQ (reference sequence). With 5 bases removed from V and 0 bases from J, the gap between germline ends came to 11 bases. CDR3 length: 15 amino acids. The CDR3 coding sequence is TGTGCCAGCAGCGCCTCAGGGGTCTCTGGAAACACCATATATTTT. Translating it yields CASSASGVSGNTIYF.

This chain links TRBV7-2 with TRBJ2-5; a possible D gene is TRBD1 (6 bases). V was clipped by 1 base and J by 0 bases, with 15 bases between them. Germline V lookup: CDR1 SGHTA, CDR2 FQGNSA. The CDR3 runs to 17 residues. The chain's CDR3 is CASSLESGARNQETQYF. The CDR3 DNA reads TGTGCCAGCAGCTTAGAGTCAGGGGCGAGGAACCAAGAGACCCAGTACTTC.

The chain carries TRBV3-1 (or the pseudogene TRBV3-2) and TRBJ2-2; perhaps TRBD1 as D (5 bases). The CDR3 spans 16 residues. V was cut by 3 bases and J by 0 bases, with 11 bases left in between. Looked up from germline, CDR1 is LGHDT and CDR2 is YNNKEL (reference sequence). The CDR3 here is CASSQAAGPNTGELFF. CDR3 coding DNA: TGTGCCAGCAGCCAGGCGGCAGGGCCGAACACCGGGGAGCTGTTTTTT.

The chain joins TRBV2 to TRBJ1-2; the D is unclear. V lost 7 bases and J 2 bases, leaving 11 bases between the germline ends. CDR1 SNHLY and CDR2 FYNNEI come from the germline V gene. This CDR3 has 13 residues. The CDR3, as DNA: TGTGCCAGCATGAGGACTGAGAACTATGGCTACACCTTC. Amino acids: CASMRTENYGYTF.

This rearrangement joins TRBV2 to TRBJ2-1; 7 positions match TRBD2. The V gene's germline CDR1 is SNHLY and CDR2 FYNNEI. The trim removed 8 bases at V and 7 bases at J, leaving 5 bases unmatched. The CDR3 is 12 amino acids. Written as DNA, the CDR3 is TGTGCCAGCGGGGGAGGGTCGAATGAGCAGTTCTTC. Amino acid sequence: CASGGGSNEQFF.

Only one count was recorded for this clone. This chain uses TRBV18 with TRBJ2-3; perhaps D is TRBD1 or TRBD2 (5 bases each). Germline loops: CDR1 KGHSH, CDR2 LQKENI. CDR3 length equals 13 residues. Between the trimmed V and J ends, which lost 2 bases and 5 bases, there was a span of 8 bases. The CDR3 DNA sequence: TGTGCCAGCTCACCAGAGAGGGGAGATACGCAGTATTTT. Translated: CASSPERGDTQYF.

In this sample, this clone turned up once. V usage is TRBV14 and J usage is TRBJ2-5, with TRBD1 matching 8 bases. Per germline, CDR1 SGHDN and CDR2 FVKESK. The CDR3 consists of 16 residues. V lost 1 base and J lost 0; bases outside the gene matches: 4. The CDR3, as DNA: TGTGCCAGCAGCCAAGTCCCGGGACAGGACCAAGAGACCCAGTACTTC. It specifies CASSQVPGQDQETQYF.

J is TRBJ2-7 and V is TRBV5-6; the D gene could be TRBD1 or TRBD2 (5 bases each). CDR1 is SGHDT, CDR2 YYEEEE, per germline. Trimming removed 0 bases from V and 3 bases from J, with 7 bases in between. The CDR3 extends over 13 amino acids. The chain's CDR3 is CASSLERGYEQYF. CDR3 DNA: TGTGCCAGCAGCTTGGAGAGGGGCTACGAGCAGTACTTC.

There are a few counts of this clone. V and J are TRBV11-2 and TRBJ2-7; D ambiguous. V shed 5 bases and J shed 9 bases, with 11 bases lying between them. CDR3 length: 11 residues. Germline V gene lookup returns CDR1 SGHAT and CDR2 FQNNGV. In nucleotides, the CDR3 is TGTGCCAGCAGCGAAGGTCCGGGGCAGTACTTC. Protein sequence: CASSEGPGQYF.

This chain joins TRBV19 and TRBJ2-7, with 8 bases fitting TRBD2. CDR3 size: 11 residues. Germline assignment: CDR1 LNHDA and CDR2 SQIVND (reference sequence). V trimming: 8 bases; J trimming: 10 bases; junction bases outside the gene matches: 7. DNA of the CDR3: TGTGCCAGTGGATCTAGCGGGCGTCAGTACTTC. The encoded protein is CASGSSGRQYF.

The chain combines TRBV15 with TRBJ2-1; D may match TRBD1 or TRBD2 (6 bases each). Deletions cut 3 bases from V and 12 bases from J, with 15 bases between. CDR3 length equals 13 residues. The germline V gene encodes CDR1 LNHNV and CDR2 YYDKDF (reference sequence). The CDR3 region is CATSRGGAGPQFF. DNA for the CDR3: TGTGCCACCAGCAGGGGGGGCGCCGGTCCGCAGTTCTTC.

This clone was seen a single time. The V and J genes are TRBV30 and TRBJ2-7; D is unclear. The CDR3 extends over 12 amino acids. Trimming pared 2 bases from V and 2 bases from J, leaving 7 bases between. CDR1 GTSNPN and CDR2 SVGIG come from the germline V gene (reference sequence). CDR3 sequence: CAWSQLTYEQYF. The CDR3 region has the DNA TGTGCCTGGAGTCAGTTAACCTACGAGCAGTACTTC. Full variable domain (missing parts from reference TRBV30 and TRBJ2-7): SQTIHQWPATLVQPVGSPLSLECTVEGTSNPNLYWYRQAAGRGLQLLFYSVGIGQISSEVPQNLSASRPQDRQFILSSKKLLLSDSGFYLCAWSQLTYEQYFGPGTRLTVT.

This chain connects TRBV6-5 to TRBJ1-1, with a tentative D call TRBD1 (5 bases). The CDR3 has 14 residues. V dropped 6 bases and J dropped 4 bases, with 15 bases sitting between them. Per germline, CDR1 MNHEY and CDR2 SVGAGI. The CDR3 reads CASRLREGVTEAFF. Written as DNA, the CDR3 is TGTGCCAGCAGACTCAGGGAGGGCGTCACTGAAGCTTTCTTT.

The J gene is TRBJ1-2, the V gene TRBV29-1, with D perhaps matching TRBD1 (5 bases). The CDR3 consists of 12 residues. Looked up from germline, CDR1 is SQVTM and CDR2 is ANQGSEA. CDR3: CRADPGPYGYTF. CDR3 DNA: TGCAGAGCCGACCCGGGACCCTATGGCTACACCTTC.

This clone was counted once. The chain combines TRBV5-1 with TRBJ2-2; 12 bases are a match to TRBD2. CDR1 and CDR2 from the germline V gene are SGHRS and YFSETQ. There are 17 residues in the CDR3. V shed 4 bases, J shed 7 bases, and the junction held 11 bases outside the gene matches. CDR3 sequence reads: CASSERLAGAPGGELFF. CDR3 in DNA: TGCGCCAGCAGCGAACGACTAGCGGGAGCCCCCGGCGGGGAGCTGTTTTTT.

V usage is TRBV5-6 and J usage is TRBJ2-7, with 8 nucleotides matching TRBD1. The CDR3 is 14 amino acids. Germline V gene data show CDR1 as SGHDT and CDR2 as YYEEEE. V lost 5 bases, J lost 6 bases, and 10 bases stayed unmatched. CDR3 region: CASRTRTGLGEQYF. For the CDR3, the DNA is TGTGCCAGCAGAACAAGGACAGGGCTGGGCGAGCAGTACTTC.

CDR3 in DNA: TGTGCCTGGAGTGTAGGTGGGGGTTTCATGAACACTGAAGCTTTCTTT. Its protein product is CAWSVGGGFMNTEAFF. V gene TRBV30 combines with J gene TRBJ1-1; the D gene is possibly TRBD1 (5 bases). The CDR3 totals 16 residues. V was pared by 0 bases and J by 0 bases, with 14 bases between. The V gene's germline CDR1 is GTSNPN and CDR2 SVGIG (reference sequence).